This T cell receptor beta chain is drawn from a study of OX40 agonist ivuxolimab in advanced cancers. In the study overall: Recorded diagnoses for dose-escalation patients were hepatocellular carcinoma, melanoma, renal cell or head and neck cancer.

At cycle 4 day 1, cycle 7 day 1, and baseline, blood was sampled. This clone was observed a single time. The antigen is undetermined. CDR1 and CDR2 (germline): SGHNT, YENEEA. CDR3 size: 11 residues. The V end was cut by 6 bases, the J end by 8 bases, with 10 bases between. Study observations and caveats: Among the nonresponders, some also had low normalized T-cell clonal expansion.

Clones were read by immunoSEQ multiplex PCR, and TCRdb kept only the in-frame ones, dropping some. This sample carries around 60,000 clones, 65% to 90% of them seen once, and the ten largest clones take approximately 2.4%. The J gene is TRBJ1-2, the V gene TRBV11-3; tentative D call: TRBD1 (6 bases). The sample consisted of CD4+ or CD8+ T cells sorted from blood, taken in a trial of the OX40 agonist ivuxolimab. The clonotype originates from an adult with an advanced solid tumor such as melanoma, head and neck, liver or kidney cancer. CDR3 DNA: TGTGCCAGCAGACAGGGTTGGGGCTACACCTTC. Protein product: CASRQGWGYTF.